This TCR beta chain derives from a study of CD8 T cells in Susac syndrome. RNA in amounts of roughly 0.5 to 1 ug was reverse transcribed with random hexamers. TCRdb passed the immunoSEQ multiplex PCR reads through MiXCR, listing each CDR3 protein once. The sample shows 250,000 to 350,000 distinct CDR3 sequences, approximately 84% of them seen only once. Sequencing of TCR beta was carried out in blood CD8+ and CD4+ T cells. This receptor was identified in a human donor with multiple sclerosis. The material sequenced was CD8+ T cells from PBMCs.

CDR3 residues: CASSFPTGVEQYF. The CDR3 region has the DNA TGTGCCAGCAGTTTCCCGACAGGGGTCGAGCAGTACTTC. This chain connects TRBV12-3 or TRBV12-4 to TRBJ2-7; 8 nucleotides line up with TRBD1. V lost 3 bases and J lost 6; bases outside the gene matches: 4. The CDR3 runs 13 residues.